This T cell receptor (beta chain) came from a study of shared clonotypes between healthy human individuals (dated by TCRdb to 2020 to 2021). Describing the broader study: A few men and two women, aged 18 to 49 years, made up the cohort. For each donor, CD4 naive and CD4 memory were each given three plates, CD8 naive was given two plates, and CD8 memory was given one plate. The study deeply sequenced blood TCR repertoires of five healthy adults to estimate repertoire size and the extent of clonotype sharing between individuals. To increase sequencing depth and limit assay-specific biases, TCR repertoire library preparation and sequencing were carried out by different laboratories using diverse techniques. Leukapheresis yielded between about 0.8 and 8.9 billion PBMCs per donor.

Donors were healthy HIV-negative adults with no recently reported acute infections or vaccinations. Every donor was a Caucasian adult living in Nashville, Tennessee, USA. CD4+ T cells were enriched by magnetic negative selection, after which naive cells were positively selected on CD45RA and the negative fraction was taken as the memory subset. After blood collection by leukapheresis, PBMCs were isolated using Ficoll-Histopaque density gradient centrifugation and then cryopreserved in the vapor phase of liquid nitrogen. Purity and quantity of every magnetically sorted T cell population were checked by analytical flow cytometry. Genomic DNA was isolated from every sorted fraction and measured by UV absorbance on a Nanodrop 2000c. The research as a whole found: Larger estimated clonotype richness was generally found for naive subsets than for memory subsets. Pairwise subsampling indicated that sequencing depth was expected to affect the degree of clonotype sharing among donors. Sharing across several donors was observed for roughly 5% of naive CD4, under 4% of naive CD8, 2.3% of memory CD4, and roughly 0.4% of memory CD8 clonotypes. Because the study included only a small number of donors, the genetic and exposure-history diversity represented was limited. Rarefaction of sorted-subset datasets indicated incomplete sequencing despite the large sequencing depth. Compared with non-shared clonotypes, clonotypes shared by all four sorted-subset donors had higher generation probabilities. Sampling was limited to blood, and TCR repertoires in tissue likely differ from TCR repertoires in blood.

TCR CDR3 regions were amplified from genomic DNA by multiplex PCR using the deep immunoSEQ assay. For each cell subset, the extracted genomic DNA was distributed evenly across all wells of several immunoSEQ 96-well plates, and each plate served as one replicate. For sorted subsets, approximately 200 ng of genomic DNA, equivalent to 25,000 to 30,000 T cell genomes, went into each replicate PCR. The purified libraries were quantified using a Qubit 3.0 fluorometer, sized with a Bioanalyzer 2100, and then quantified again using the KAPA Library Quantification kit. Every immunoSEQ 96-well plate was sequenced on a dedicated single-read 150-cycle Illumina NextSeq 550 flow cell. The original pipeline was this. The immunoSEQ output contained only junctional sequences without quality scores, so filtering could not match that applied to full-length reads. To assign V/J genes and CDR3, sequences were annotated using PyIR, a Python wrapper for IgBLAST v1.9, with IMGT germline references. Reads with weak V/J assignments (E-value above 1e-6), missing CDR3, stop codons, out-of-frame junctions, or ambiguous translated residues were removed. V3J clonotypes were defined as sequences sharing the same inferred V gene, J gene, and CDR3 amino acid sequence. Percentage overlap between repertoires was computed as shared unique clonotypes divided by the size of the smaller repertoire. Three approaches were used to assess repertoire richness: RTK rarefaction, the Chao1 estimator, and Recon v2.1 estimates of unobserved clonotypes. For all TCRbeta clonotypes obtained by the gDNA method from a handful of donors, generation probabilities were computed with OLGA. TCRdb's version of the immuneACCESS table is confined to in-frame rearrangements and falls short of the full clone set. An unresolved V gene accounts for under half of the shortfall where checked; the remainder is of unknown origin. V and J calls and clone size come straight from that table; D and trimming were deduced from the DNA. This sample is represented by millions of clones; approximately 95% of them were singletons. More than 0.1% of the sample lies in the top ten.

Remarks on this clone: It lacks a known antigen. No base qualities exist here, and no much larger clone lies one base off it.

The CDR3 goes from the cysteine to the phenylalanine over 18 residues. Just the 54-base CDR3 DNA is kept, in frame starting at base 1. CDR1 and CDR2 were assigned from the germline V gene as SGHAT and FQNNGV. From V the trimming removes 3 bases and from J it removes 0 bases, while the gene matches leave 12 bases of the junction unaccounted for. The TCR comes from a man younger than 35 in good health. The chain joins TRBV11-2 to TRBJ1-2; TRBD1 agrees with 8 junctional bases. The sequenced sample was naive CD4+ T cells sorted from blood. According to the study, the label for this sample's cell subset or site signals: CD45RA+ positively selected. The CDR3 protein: CASSLTGAEFSANYGYTF. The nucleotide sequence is TGTGCCAGCAGCTTGACAGGGGCCGAATTTTCAGCTAACTATGGCTACACCTTC.